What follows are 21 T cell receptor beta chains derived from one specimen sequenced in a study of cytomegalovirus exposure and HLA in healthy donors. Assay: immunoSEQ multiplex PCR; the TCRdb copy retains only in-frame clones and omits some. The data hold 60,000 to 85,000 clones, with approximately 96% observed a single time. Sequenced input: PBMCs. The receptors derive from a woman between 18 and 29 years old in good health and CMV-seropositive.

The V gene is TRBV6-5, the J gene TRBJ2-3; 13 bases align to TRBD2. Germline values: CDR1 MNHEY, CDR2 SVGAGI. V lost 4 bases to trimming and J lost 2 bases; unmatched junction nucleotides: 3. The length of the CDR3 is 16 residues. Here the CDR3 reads CASSWGTSGVTDTQYF. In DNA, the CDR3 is TGTGCCAGCAGTTGGGGGACTAGCGGGGTCACAGATACGCAGTATTTT.

The CDR3 sequence is CASTQRESAYNEQFF. DNA of the CDR3: TGTGCCAGCACCCAGAGGGAGTCCGCCTACAATGAGCAGTTCTTC. The genes are TRBV6-5 and TRBJ2-1, with TRBD2 as a possible D gene (5 bases). The CDR3 has 15 residues. Per germline, CDR1 MNHEY and CDR2 SVGAGI. Trimming stripped 7 bases from V and 2 bases from J, with 15 bases between.

Here the CDR3 reads CASSLDMDRANTGELFF. CDR3 bases: TGTGCCAGCAGCTTAGATATGGACAGGGCCAACACCGGGGAGCTGTTTTTT. The chain links TRBV11-2 to TRBJ2-2; TRBD1 matches 8 bases. Germline V gene lookup returns CDR1 SGHAT and CDR2 FQNNGV. The CDR3 length is 17 residues. After removal of 0 bases from V and 2 bases from J, the junction contained 5 bases not matched to a gene.

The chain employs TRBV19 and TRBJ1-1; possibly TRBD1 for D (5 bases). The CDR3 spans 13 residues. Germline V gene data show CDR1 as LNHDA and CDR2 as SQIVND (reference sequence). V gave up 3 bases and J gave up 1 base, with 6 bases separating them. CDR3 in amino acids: CASSMTANTEAFF. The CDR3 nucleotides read TGTGCCAGTAGTATGACAGCGAACACTGAAGCTTTCTTT.

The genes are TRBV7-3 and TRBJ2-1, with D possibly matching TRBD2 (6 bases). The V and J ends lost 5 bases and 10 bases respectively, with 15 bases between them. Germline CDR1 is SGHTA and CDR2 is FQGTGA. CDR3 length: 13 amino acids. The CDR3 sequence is CASSPTPLAEQFF. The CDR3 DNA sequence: TGTGCCAGCAGCCCTACCCCCCTAGCGGAGCAGTTCTTC.

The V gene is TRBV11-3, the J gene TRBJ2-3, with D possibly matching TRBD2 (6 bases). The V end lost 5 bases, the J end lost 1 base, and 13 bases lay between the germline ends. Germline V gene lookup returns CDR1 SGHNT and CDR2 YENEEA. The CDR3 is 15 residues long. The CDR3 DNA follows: TGTGCCAGCAGCACCCCTAAGCGGGGCACAGATACGCAGTATTTT. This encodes CASSTPKRGTDTQYF.

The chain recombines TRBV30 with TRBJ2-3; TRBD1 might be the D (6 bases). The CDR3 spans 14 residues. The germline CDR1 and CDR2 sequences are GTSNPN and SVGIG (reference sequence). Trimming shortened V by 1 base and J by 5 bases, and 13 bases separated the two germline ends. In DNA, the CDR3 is TGTGCCTGGAGTGGGGCATACAGGGAAGATACGCAGTATTTT. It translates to CAWSGAYREDTQYF.

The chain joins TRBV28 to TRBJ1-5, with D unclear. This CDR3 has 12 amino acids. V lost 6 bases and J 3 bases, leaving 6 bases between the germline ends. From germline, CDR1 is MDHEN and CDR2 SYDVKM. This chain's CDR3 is CASSFLNQPQHF. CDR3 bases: TGTGCCAGCAGCTTCCTCAATCAGCCCCAGCATTTT. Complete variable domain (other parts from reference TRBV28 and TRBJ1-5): DVKVTQSSRYLVKRTGEKVFLECVQDMDHENMFWYRQDPGLGLRLIYFSYDVKMKEKGDIPEGYSVSREKKERFSLILESASTNQTSMYLCASSFLNQPQHFGDGTRLSIL.

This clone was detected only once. CDR3 sequence (DNA): TGTGCCAGCAGCCCGGGGGGGGGTAACCAAGAGACCCAGTACTTC. Amino acid sequence: CASSPGGGNQETQYF. J is TRBJ2-5 and V is TRBV5-4; 8 nucleotides match TRBD2. V lost 4 bases and J lost 0; bases outside the gene matches: 5. Germline CDR1 and CDR2: SGHNT and YYREEE (reference sequence). CDR3 length: 15 residues.

CDR3 protein: CASSLGLGGYEQYF. As DNA, the CDR3 is TGTGCCAGCAGCCTAGGACTGGGAGGATACGAGCAGTACTTC. V usage is TRBV7-8 and J usage is TRBJ2-7; perhaps TRBD2 as D (6 bases). CDR1 SGHVS and CDR2 FQNEAQ come from the germline V gene. V lost 5 bases to trimming and J lost 4 bases, with 15 bases between them. The CDR3 is 14 residues long.

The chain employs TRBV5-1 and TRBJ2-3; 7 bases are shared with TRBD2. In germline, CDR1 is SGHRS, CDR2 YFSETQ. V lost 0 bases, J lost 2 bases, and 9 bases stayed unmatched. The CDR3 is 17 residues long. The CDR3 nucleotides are TGCGCCAGCAGCTTGGCCCTTAGCGGGCCCCCCACAGATACGCAGTATTTT. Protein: CASSLALSGPPTDTQYF.

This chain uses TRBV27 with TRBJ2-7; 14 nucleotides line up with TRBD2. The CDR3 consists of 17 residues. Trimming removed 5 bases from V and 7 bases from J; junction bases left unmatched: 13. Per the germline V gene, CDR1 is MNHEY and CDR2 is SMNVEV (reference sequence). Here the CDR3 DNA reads TGTGCCAGCAGTGTTACATTACCCGGGACTAGCGGGAGTGAGCAGTACTTC. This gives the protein CASSVTLPGTSGSEQYF.

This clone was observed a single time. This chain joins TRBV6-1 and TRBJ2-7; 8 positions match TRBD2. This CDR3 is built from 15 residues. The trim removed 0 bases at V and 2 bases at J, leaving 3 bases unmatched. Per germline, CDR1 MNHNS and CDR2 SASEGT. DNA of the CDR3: TGTGCCAGCAGTGAAGCGCCGGGAGGGCCCTACGAGCAGTACTTC. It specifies CASSEAPGGPYEQYF.

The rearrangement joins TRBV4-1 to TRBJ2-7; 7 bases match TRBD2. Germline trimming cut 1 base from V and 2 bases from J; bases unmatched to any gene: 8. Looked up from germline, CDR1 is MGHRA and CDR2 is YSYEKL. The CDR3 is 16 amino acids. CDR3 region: CASSQGLLADPYEQYF. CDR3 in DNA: TGCGCCAGCAGCCAAGGGTTGCTAGCGGATCCCTACGAGCAGTACTTC.

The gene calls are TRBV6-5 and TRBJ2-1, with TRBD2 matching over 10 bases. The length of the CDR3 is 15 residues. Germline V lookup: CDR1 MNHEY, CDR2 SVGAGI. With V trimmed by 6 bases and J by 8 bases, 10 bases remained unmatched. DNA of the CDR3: TGTGCCAGCAGCCCGTTAGCGGGAGGTTTAGATGAGCAGTTCTTC. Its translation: CASSPLAGGLDEQFF.

The chain's CDR3 is CATQGSPPMNEQFF. CDR3 in DNA: TGCGCCACCCAAGGGAGCCCCCCAATGAATGAGCAGTTCTTC. V is TRBV5-1 and J is TRBJ2-1, with D perhaps TRBD2 (5 bases). Germline values: CDR1 SGHRS, CDR2 YFSETQ. This CDR3 is built from 14 residues. V shed 9 bases and J shed 7 bases, with 20 bases lying between them. Complete variable domain (other parts from reference TRBV5-1 and TRBJ2-1): KAGVTQTPRYLIKTRGQQVTLSCSPISGHRSVSWYQQTPGQGLQFLFEYFSETQRNKGNFPGRFSGRQFSNSRSEMNVSTLELGDSALYLCATQGSPPMNEQFFGPGTRLTVL.

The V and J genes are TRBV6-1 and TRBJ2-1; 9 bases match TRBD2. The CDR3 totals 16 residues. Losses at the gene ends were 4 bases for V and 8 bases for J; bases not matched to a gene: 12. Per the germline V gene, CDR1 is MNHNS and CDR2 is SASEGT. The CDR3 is CASSGGLAGAADEQFF. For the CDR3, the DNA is TGTGCCAGCAGTGGGGGCTTAGCGGGAGCCGCCGATGAGCAGTTCTTC.

CDR3 sequence reads: CASSQVIREVKNIQYF. CDR3 DNA: TGCGCCAGCAGCCAAGTGATCCGGGAAGTCAAAAACATTCAGTACTTC. The V and J genes are TRBV4-3 and TRBJ2-4; perhaps TRBD2 as D (5 bases). Germline-derived CDR1 and CDR2 are LGHNA and YSLEER. The CDR3 loop spans 16 amino acids. Trimming took off 1 base at V and 3 bases at J, with 13 bases between the two ends.

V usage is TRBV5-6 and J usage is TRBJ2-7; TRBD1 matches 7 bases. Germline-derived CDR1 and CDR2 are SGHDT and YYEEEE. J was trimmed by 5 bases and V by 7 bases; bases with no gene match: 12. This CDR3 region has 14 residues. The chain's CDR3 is CASHEGQTGDEQYF. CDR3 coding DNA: TGTGCCAGCCACGAGGGACAGACTGGGGACGAGCAGTACTTC.

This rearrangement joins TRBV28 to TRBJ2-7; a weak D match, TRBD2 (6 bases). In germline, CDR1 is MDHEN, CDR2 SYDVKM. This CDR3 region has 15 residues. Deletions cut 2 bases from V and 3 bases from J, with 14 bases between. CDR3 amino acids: CASSLIGGESYEQYF. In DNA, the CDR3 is TGTGCCAGCAGTTTAATTGGCGGGGAGAGCTACGAGCAGTACTTC. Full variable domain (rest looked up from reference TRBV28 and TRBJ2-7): DVKVTQSSRYLVKRTGEKVFLECVQDMDHENMFWYRQDPGLGLRLIYFSYDVKMKEKGDIPEGYSVSREKKERFSLILESASTNQTSMYLCASSLIGGESYEQYFGPGTRLTVT.

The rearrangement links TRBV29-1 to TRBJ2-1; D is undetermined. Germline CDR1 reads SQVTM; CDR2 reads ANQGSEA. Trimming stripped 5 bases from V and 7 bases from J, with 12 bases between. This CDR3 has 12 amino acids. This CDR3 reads CSVLLFSNEQFF. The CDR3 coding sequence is TGCAGCGTTCTCTTGTTCTCTAATGAGCAGTTCTTC.